This is a list of T cell receptor beta chains from one sample in a study of T cell responses to AZD1222 COVID-19 vaccine. Measured with immunoSEQ multiplex PCR; TCRdb has only the in-frame clones, and not every one. The sample carries over 100,000 clones, 85% to 95% recorded once. The source was peripheral blood, collected on day 0 of AZD1222 vaccination. Receptor source: an adult in good health. CDR3s include the opening cysteine and the closing phenylalanine or tryptophan. D genes are given only for firm matches. Size tells how often a clone was seen (once, few, many) or the class of an expanded clone, and some rows leave it out.

.	TRBV5-1	TRBJ2-6	.	TGCGCCAGCAGCTTGGGAGACGGGAGTGGGGCCAACGTCCTGACTTTC	CASSLGDGSGANVLTF
.	TRBV30	TRBJ2-1	.	TGTGCCTGGAGTGTTGCCCCCAGAAGCAATGAGCAGTTCTTC	CAWSVAPRSNEQFF
.	TRBV29-1	TRBJ1-1	.	TGCAGCGTTGGGAACCGAGAGACTGAAGCTTTCTTT	CSVGNRETEAFF
TRBD2	TRBV9	TRBJ2-7	.	TGTGCCAGCCGCGTCGGGGACGGCGGGGGGGTTTACGAGCAGTACTTC	CASRVGDGGGVYEQYF
.	TRBV29-1	TRBJ1-2	.	TGCAGCGTTAAGACAGCGGCGATCGGGGGCTACACCTTC	CSVKTAAIGGYTF
.	TRBV7-7	TRBJ2-5	.	TGTGCTAGCAGCCCACTAGGGACGTCGGTGGCCGAGACCCAGTACTTC	CASSPLGTSVAETQYF
.	TRBV12-3/TRBV12-4	TRBJ1-1	.	TGTGCCAGCAGTTTACAGGGAGTAGCCAAAGCTTTCTTT	CASSLQGVAKAFF
.	TRBV10-2	TRBJ2-7	.	TGCGCCAGCAGGGGAACCTACGAGCAGTACTTC	CASRGTYEQYF
TRBD1	TRBV30	TRBJ1-1	.	TGTGCCTGGAGTGCCGTGACAGGGGGTACTGAAGCTTTCTTT	CAWSAVTGGTEAFF
TRBD1	TRBV18	TRBJ1-1	once	TGTGCCAGCTCACCTGTGGACAGGGCTGAAGCTTTCTTT	CASSPVDRAEAFF
TRBD1	TRBV6-5	TRBJ2-2	.	TGTGCCAGCAGACCCAGGACAGGGGTAACCGGGGAGCTGTTTTTT	CASRPRTGVTGELFF
TRBD1	TRBV7-2	TRBJ1-6	.	TGTGCCAGCAGCTTAGGAGAGGGGGCGCGTTCACCCCTCCACTTT	CASSLGEGARSPLHF
.	TRBV11-3	TRBJ1-1	once	TGTGCCAGCAGCTTCCGGGGTGGGGGGACTGAAGCTTTCTTT	CASSFRGGGTEAFF
TRBD1	TRBV6-5	TRBJ1-2	.	TGTGCCACCAGGGGGACAGGATATCACTATGGCTACACCTTC	CATRGTGYHYGYTF
TRBD2	TRBV18	TRBJ2-7	once	TGTGCCAGCCTTCAAAGCGGGGGGGCCTCCTACGAGCAGTACTTC	CASLQSGGASYEQYF
.	TRBV4-1	TRBJ2-7	.	TGCGCCAGCAGCCAAGACAGGGGCAGGTACGAGCAGTACTTC	CASSQDRGRYEQYF
TRBD1	TRBV6-5	TRBJ1-1	.	TGTGCCAGCAGCTTCGGGCAGGGGGCTACGGAAGCTTTCTTT	CASSFGQGATEAFF
.	TRBV19	TRBJ1-6	.	TGTGCCAGTAGTATAGAGCATTTCCCTAATTCACCCCTCCACTTT	CASSIEHFPNSPLHF
TRBD2	TRBV29-1	TRBJ2-1	.	TGCAGCGTTGGGGACGTCGGGACTAGCGGGATCTACAATGAGCAGTTCTTC	CSVGDVGTSGIYNEQFF
.	TRBV19	TRBJ2-3	.	TGTGCCAGTAGTCCCCATACAGGGACGGCAGATACGCAGTATTTT	CASSPHTGTADTQYF
.	TRBV3-1/TRBV3-2	TRBJ1-1	.	TGTGCCAGCAGCCAGGCACGGGGGGTCATGAACACTGAAGCTTTCTTT	CASSQARGVMNTEAFF
.	TRBV2	TRBJ1-1	.	TGTGCCAGCAGTGCGACAGGTTCGAACACTGAAGCTTTCTTT	CASSATGSNTEAFF
.	TRBV7-2	TRBJ1-2	.	TGTGCCAGCAGCTTGAGTTCGAGAGGCTACACCTTC	CASSLSSRGYTF
.	TRBV12-1	TRBJ2-7	.	TGTGCCAGCAGCCCGATCTACGAGCAGTACTTC	CASSPIYEQYF
.	TRBV6-2/TRBV6-3	TRBJ1-2	.	TGTGCCAGCAGTTACCAAGGGCGAGGGGGCTACACCTTC	CASSYQGRGGYTF
TRBD2	TRBV19	TRBJ2-2	.	TGTGCCAGTAGTCCCCCCCAGCGGGAGGTTGACGGGGAGCTGTTTTTT	CASSPPQREVDGELFF
.	TRBV9	TRBJ2-1	.	TGTGCCAGCAGCGCCGGGGGAAGGAATGAGCAGTTCTTC	CASSAGGRNEQFF
.	TRBV7-8	TRBJ1-1	.	TGTGCCAGCAGCCCTAGGACGGACGAAGCTTTCTTT	CASSPRTDEAFF
.	TRBV29-1	TRBJ1-5	.	TGCAGCGTCCCCCTCAATCGATATAGCAATCAGCCCCAGCATTTT	CSVPLNRYSNQPQHF
TRBD1	TRBV18	TRBJ2-1	.	TGTGCCAGCTCCCGTGGAACCGGGACAGGGAATTACAATGAGCAGTTCTTC	CASSRGTGTGNYNEQFF
.	TRBV6-5	TRBJ1-1	.	TGTGCCAGCAGCCTACAACGGGGGTTTACTGAAGCTTTCTTT	CASSLQRGFTEAFF
.	TRBV5-6	TRBJ2-3	.	TGTGCCAGCAGCTTGGACGGCACAGATACGCAGTATTTT	CASSLDGTDTQYF
.	TRBV6-5	TRBJ1-6	.	TGTGCCAGCAGTACCGGGCCAGGGGCTTATTCACCCCTCCACTTT	CASSTGPGAYSPLHF
.	TRBV15	TRBJ2-3	.	TGTGCCACCAGCTCCCGAGGAGGTAGCACAGATACGCAGTATTTT	CATSSRGGSTDTQYF
.	TRBV5-1	TRBJ1-2	.	TGCGCCAGCCATTCTTCCGGGGGAAACTATGGCTACACCTTC	CASHSSGGNYGYTF
.	TRBV7-9	TRBJ1-1	.	TGTGCCAGCAGCATCTACAGAGGTAACACTGAAGCTTTCTTT	CASSIYRGNTEAFF
.	TRBV10-3	TRBJ1-2	.	TGTGCCATCCACGAGTTCTACCTGGGCTATGGCTACACCTTC	CAIHEFYLGYGYTF
.	TRBV6-6	TRBJ1-3	.	TGTGCCAGCAGTTCAGGCAGGGGCAGTTCTGGAAACACCATATATTTT	CASSSGRGSSGNTIYF
TRBD2	TRBV19	TRBJ2-1	.	TGTGCCAGTAGCGGGGGGTCTAGCGGCTTTAATGAGCAGTTCTTC	CASSGGSSGFNEQFF
.	TRBV27	TRBJ1-2	once	TGTGCCAGCAGTTCGACAGCCTCCGCCTATGGCTACACCTTC	CASSSTASAYGYTF
TRBD1	TRBV10-3	TRBJ2-5	.	TGTGCCATCAGTTGGGACAGCGGAGAGACCCAGTACTTC	CAISWDSGETQYF
.	TRBV5-1	TRBJ2-3	.	TGCGCCAGCAGCTTGGTGGCAGGGGGCACAGATACGCAGTATTTT	CASSLVAGGTDTQYF
.	TRBV5-4	TRBJ1-2	.	TGTGCCAGCAGCTTCGAGGGGTCTCGCTATGGCTACACCTTC	CASSFEGSRYGYTF
.	TRBV7-3	TRBJ2-1	once	TGTGCCAGCAGCTCGTACGGGGGGCCCCCTTGGGTGGATGAGCAGTTCTTC	CASSSYGGPPWVDEQFF
TRBD2	TRBV10-3	TRBJ2-2	.	TGTGCCATCAGTGAACCCACCCTAGCGGGAAACACCGGGGAGCTGTTTTTT	CAISEPTLAGNTGELFF
.	TRBV5-1	TRBJ1-2	few	TGCGCCAGCAGCTTGGTGGGTGACAGAGCTAACTATGGCTACACCTTC	CASSLVGDRANYGYTF
.	TRBV6-2/TRBV6-3	TRBJ1-1	.	TGTGCCAGCAGCGACAGTCCTGAAGCTTTCTTT	CASSDSPEAFF
.	TRBV6-6	TRBJ2-2	.	TGTGCCAGCACGCGTCAGGACACCGGGGAGCTGTTTTTT	CASTRQDTGELFF
.	TRBV4-1	TRBJ2-1	.	TGCGCCAGCAGCCAAGAAACAGGCAGCTCCTACAATGAGCAGTTCTTC	CASSQETGSSYNEQFF
.	TRBV6-6	TRBJ2-1	.	TGTGCCAGCAGTCGAACGGAGGGGGCGTCCTACAATGAGCAGTTCTTC	CASSRTEGASYNEQFF
.	TRBV11-2	TRBJ1-6	.	TGTGCCAGCAGCTCAGTGACTTATAATTCACCCCTCCACTTT	CASSSVTYNSPLHF
.	TRBV11-3	TRBJ2-3	.	TGTGCCAGCAGCCGAGACACAGATACGCAGTATTTT	CASSRDTDTQYF
.	TRBV30	TRBJ2-3	.	TGTGCCTGGACCCCAGTGGGCAGGGGCCGCACAGATACGCAGTATTTT	CAWTPVGRGRTDTQYF
.	TRBV27	TRBJ1-5	.	TGTGCCACTAAGGGTGCTCAGGGGCAGCCCCAGCATTTT	CATKGAQGQPQHF